The 19 T cell receptor beta chains listed next were all sequenced from one sample in a study of beta chain features in type 1 diabetes. The investigators reverse transcribed all of the isolated RNA, so they sequenced expressed TCRB transcripts. Profiling relied on immunoSEQ multiplex PCR, and the TCRdb table lists in-frame clones only, not all of them. Of about 220,000 clones listed, about a tenth are singletons. Source material: central memory CD4+ T cells from blood. The receptors here all came from a man younger than 35 in good health.

A few counts support this clone. V is TRBV6-5 and J is TRBJ2-7; TRBD1 might be the D (6 bases). Trimming removed 0 bases from V and 2 bases from J, with 11 bases in between. The germline gives CDR1 MNHEY, CDR2 SVGAGI. The CDR3 sequence is 15 residues long. The CDR3 nucleotides read TGTGCCAGCAGTTACTCGGGCAGGGGAACCTACGAGCAGTACTTC. This translates into CASSYSGRGTYEQYF.

V and J are TRBV7-9 and TRBJ2-5; TRBD1 might be the D (6 bases). V lost 3 bases to trimming and J lost 3 bases, with 8 bases between them. The CDR3 loop spans 13 amino acids. Germline loops: CDR1 SEHNR, CDR2 FQNEAQ (reference sequence). The CDR3 DNA reads TGTGCCAGCAGCTTCTCAGGGGAAGAGACCCAGTACTTC. Translating gives CASSFSGEETQYF.

V is TRBV4-2 and J is TRBJ1-2; D not certain. Germline-derived CDR1 and CDR2 are LGHNA and YNFKEQ. CDR3 length: 12 residues. Between the trimmed V and J ends, which lost 8 bases and 8 bases, there was a span of 15 bases. For the CDR3, the DNA is TGTGCCAGCCACGCGTCGGGAGGGGGCTACACCTTC. Encoded protein: CASHASGGGYTF.

The chain joins TRBV5-4 to TRBJ2-1; no clear D gene. Germline-derived CDR1 and CDR2 are SGHNT and YYREEE (reference sequence). CDR3 size: 13 residues. Trimming pared 2 bases from V and 2 bases from J, leaving 5 bases between. CDR3 loop: CASSFMAYNEQFF. Written as DNA, the CDR3 is TGTGCCAGCAGCTTCATGGCCTACAATGAGCAGTTCTTC.

There are a few counts of this clone. For the CDR3, the DNA is TGTGCCAGCAGTCCCCGGGGGGGCGCAGGGGAGCAGTACTTC. Translated: CASSPRGGAGEQYF. The chain links TRBV6-5 to TRBJ2-7; 8 bases fit TRBD2. From germline, CDR1 is MNHEY and CDR2 SVGAGI. The V segment lost 5 bases and the J segment 7 bases; nucleotides outside the gene matches: 10. The CDR3 length is 14 residues.

V usage is TRBV7-2 and J usage is TRBJ2-3; no definite D call. CDR1 SGHTA and CDR2 FQGNSA come from the germline V gene. The V gene lost 5 bases and the J gene lost 4 bases, with 13 bases spanning the gap. CDR3 length equals 14 residues. The CDR3 sequence: CASSPRLSADTQYF. CDR3 DNA: TGTGCCAGCAGCCCCCGGCTTTCAGCAGATACGCAGTATTTT.

The V and J genes are TRBV7-2 and TRBJ1-2, with D possibly being TRBD1 (6 bases). The germline V gene has CDR1 SGHTA and CDR2 FQGNSA. The germline V and J ends were trimmed by 5 bases and 0 bases, with 19 bases remaining between them. The CDR3 contains 17 residues. DNA for the CDR3: TGTGCCAGCAGCCCTCTGGGTGGGACACCTTCTAACTATGGCTACACCTTC. It codes for CASSPLGGTPSNYGYTF.

This clone was picked up a small number of times. The chain employs TRBV27 and TRBJ2-2; 9 bases agree with TRBD1. The CDR3 spans 15 residues. Losses at the gene ends were 6 bases for V and 3 bases for J; bases not matched to a gene: 5. Germline lookup yields CDR1 MNHEY and CDR2 SMNVEV (reference sequence). The CDR3 sequence is CASSPGQGYTGELFF. CDR3 bases: TGTGCCAGCAGCCCGGGACAGGGTTACACCGGGGAGCTGTTTTTT.

This chain uses TRBV4-3 with TRBJ2-3; weak D call: TRBD2 (5 bases). The germline CDR1 and CDR2 sequences are LGHNA and YSLEER. V lost 8 bases and J 0 bases, leaving 12 bases between the germline ends. There are 14 residues in the CDR3. CDR3 in DNA: TGCGCCAGCGGCCGGGGATTAAGCACAGATACGCAGTATTTT. Its translation: CASGRGLSTDTQYF.

This clone has just a few counts. The chain employs TRBV25-1 and TRBJ2-3, with 10 bases lining up with TRBD1. Per the germline V gene, CDR1 is MGHDK and CDR2 is SYGVNS. The V segment lost 8 bases and the J segment 1 base; nucleotides outside the gene matches: 6. The CDR3 runs to 15 residues. The CDR3 DNA is TGTGCCAGCCGCAAGACAGGGGGCGGCACAGATACGCAGTATTTT. Translating gives CASRKTGGGTDTQYF. Filled out from reference TRBV25-1 and TRBJ2-3, the complete variable domain reads EADIYQTPRYLVIGTGKKITLECSQTMGHDKMYWYQQDPGMELHLIHYSYGVNSTEKGDLSSESTVSRIRTEHFPLTLESARPSHTSQYLCASRKTGGGTDTQYFGPGTRLTVL.

This clone occurred a few times. The chain carries TRBV6-5 and TRBJ2-7, with 7 bases that match TRBD2. The CDR3 runs 13 residues. V gave up 6 bases and J gave up 5 bases; unmatched junction bases: 7. Germline values: CDR1 MNHEY, CDR2 SVGAGI. The CDR3 loop is CASRQIGTNEQYF. CDR3 nucleotide sequence: TGTGCCAGCAGACAAATCGGGACTAACGAGCAGTACTTC.

The sample holds many counts of this clone. The chain links TRBV29-1 to TRBJ2-5; D gene unclear. V gave up 4 bases and J gave up 5 bases, with 8 bases separating them. This CDR3 is built from 11 residues. Germline loops: CDR1 SQVTM, CDR2 ANQGSEA. CDR3 nucleotides: TGCAGCGTTGTGCCTTTGGAGACCCAGTACTTC. Translation: CSVVPLETQYF.

The CDR3 DNA reads TGTGCCAGCAGCTTGACTAGCGGACACAATGAGCAGTTCTTC. Translating gives CASSLTSGHNEQFF. The chain couples TRBV5-4 to TRBJ2-1; TRBD2 agrees at 8 bases. The CDR3 length is 14 residues. J gave up 5 bases and V 1 base, and 2 bases lay outside the gene matches. Per germline, CDR1 SGHNT and CDR2 YYREEE (reference sequence).

This clone was counted between two and nine times. The germline gene is not matched at one end of the junction; a read error may be the cause. The V gene is TRBV4-1, the J gene TRBJ2-3; 12 bases match TRBD2. Germline CDR1 is MGHRA and CDR2 is YSYEKL. The CDR3 totals 17 residues. The CDR3 nucleotides are TGCGCCAGCAGTCAAGGGACTAGCGGGTCTAGCACAGATACGCAGTATTTT. It is translated as CASSQGTSGSSTDTQYF.

This clone was recorded many times. CDR3 region: CASSSGTGGYNEQFF. CDR3 sequence (DNA): TGTGCCAGCAGCTCCGGGACAGGGGGATACAATGAGCAGTTCTTC. The rearrangement joins TRBV5-4 to TRBJ2-1; 11 bases align to TRBD1. Germline V gene data show CDR1 as SGHNT and CDR2 as YYREEE (reference sequence). Losses at the gene ends were 3 bases for V and 4 bases for J; bases not matched to a gene: 3. The CDR3 sequence is 15 residues long.

In its sample, this clone was seen a few times. As DNA, the CDR3 is TGCGCCAGCAGCCTGGAGGACCCGGGGAAAAACATTCAGTACTTC. It codes for CASSLEDPGKNIQYF. J is TRBJ2-4 and V is TRBV5-1, with D maybe TRBD2 (5 bases). Per germline, CDR1 SGHRS and CDR2 YFSETQ. Trimming stripped 4 bases from V and 4 bases from J, with 15 bases between. This CDR3 region has 15 residues.

This clone was detected a few times. The chain has TRBV2 and TRBJ2-5; D gene uncertain. The CDR3 covers 13 residues. V lost 3 bases and J lost 1, with 6 bases in between. Germline V lookup: CDR1 SNHLY, CDR2 FYNNEI. DNA for the CDR3: TGTGCCAGCAGTGATGTCGGCCAAGAGACCCAGTACTTC. Amino acids: CASSDVGQETQYF.

This clone was observed a handful of times. V usage is TRBV2 and J usage is TRBJ2-7, with 10 bases identical to TRBD1. The CDR3 totals 15 residues. Germline V gene lookup returns CDR1 SNHLY and CDR2 FYNNEI. V shed 1 base, J shed 3 bases, and the junction held 3 bases outside the gene matches. The CDR3 loop reads CASSEETGGFYEQYF. CDR3 bases: TGTGCCAGCAGTGAAGAGACAGGGGGCTTCTACGAGCAGTACTTC.

The rearrangement joins TRBV2 to TRBJ2-3; D gene unclear. The V gene lost 4 bases and the J gene lost 2 bases, with 16 bases spanning the gap. This CDR3 has 16 residues. CDR1 is SNHLY and CDR2 is FYNNEI in the germline V gene. CDR3 residues: CASSGGLAGLTDTQYF. Written as DNA, the CDR3 is TGTGCCAGCAGTGGGGGTTTGGCAGGCCTCACAGATACGCAGTATTTT.